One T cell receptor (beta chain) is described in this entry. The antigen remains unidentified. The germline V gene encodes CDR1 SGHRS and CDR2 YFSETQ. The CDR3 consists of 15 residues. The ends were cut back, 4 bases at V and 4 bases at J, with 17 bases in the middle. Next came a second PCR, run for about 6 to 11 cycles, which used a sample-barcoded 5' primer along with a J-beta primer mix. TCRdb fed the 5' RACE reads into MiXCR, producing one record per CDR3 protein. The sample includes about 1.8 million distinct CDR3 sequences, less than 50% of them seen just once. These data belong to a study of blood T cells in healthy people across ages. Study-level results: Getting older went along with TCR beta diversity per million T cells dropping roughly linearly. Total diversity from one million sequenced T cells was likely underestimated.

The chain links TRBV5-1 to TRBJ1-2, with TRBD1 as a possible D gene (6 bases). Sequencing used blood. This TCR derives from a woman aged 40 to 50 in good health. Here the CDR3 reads CASSPDSTRTYGYTF. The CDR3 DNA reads TGCGCCAGCAGCCCGGACAGTACCCGGACCTATGGCTACACCTTC.